Listed here are 10 T cell receptor beta chains from one sample, sequenced in a study of cytomegalovirus exposure and HLA in healthy donors. PCR employed 60 Vbeta and 13 Jbeta primers. Using immunoSEQ multiplex PCR, the repertoire was profiled, and TCRdb retains in-frame clones only, with some absent. The table has 90,000 to 140,000 clones, more than 60% seen once. The sequencing input was PBMCs. The receptors stem from a man aged 25-40 years in good health and CMV-seronegative.

This chain links TRBV16 with TRBJ1-4; D remains unclear. The CDR3 length is 15 residues. The V gene's germline CDR1 is KGHSY and CDR2 FQNENV. The ends were cut back, 0 bases at V and 5 bases at J, with 10 bases in the middle. CDR3 region: CASSQSIGGNEKLFF. CDR3 in DNA: TGTGCCAGCAGCCAATCGATCGGCGGCAATGAAAAACTGTTTTTT.

The chain combines TRBV9 with TRBJ2-5; the D gene is possibly TRBD1 (5 bases). Germline CDR1 and CDR2: SGDLS and YYNGEE. The CDR3 length is 17 residues. Deletions cut 0 bases from V and 5 bases from J, with 20 bases between. The CDR3 DNA is TGTGCCAGCAGCGTAGCCCCAGTGGGGCTAAGTGTGGAGACCCAGTACTTC. This sequence encodes CASSVAPVGLSVETQYF.

The V call is TRBV18, the J call TRBJ2-2; no reliable D call. The CDR3 contains 13 residues. Trimming pared 3 bases from V and 3 bases from J, leaving 5 bases between. Germline V gives CDR1 KGHSH, CDR2 LQKENI. CDR3 residues: CASSPRDTGELFF. CDR3 DNA: TGTGCCAGCTCACCTCGGGACACCGGGGAGCTGTTTTTT.

J is TRBJ2-2 and V is TRBV10-2; 7 bases are a match to TRBD1. From germline, CDR1 is WSHSY and CDR2 SAAADI. The trim removed 5 bases at V and 6 bases at J, leaving 6 bases unmatched. The CDR3 contains 14 residues. The chain's CDR3 is CASSSGTDPGELFF. DNA for the CDR3: TGCGCCAGCAGTTCCGGGACAGACCCCGGGGAGCTGTTTTTT.

This clone turned up a few times. The V and J genes are TRBV19 and TRBJ1-6; 7 positions match TRBD1. The V gene end was trimmed by 3 bases and the J gene end by 9 bases; junction bases not matched to a gene: 5. This CDR3 contains 14 residues. Germline CDR1 and CDR2: LNHDA and SQIVND (reference sequence). The DNA for the CDR3 is TGTGCCAGTAGTATGAACAGGGGCAGTTCACCCCTCCACTTT. This gives the protein CASSMNRGSSPLHF.

The chain recombines TRBV11-2 with TRBJ1-1; no clear D. Trimming left V 1 base short and J 1 base short, with 4 bases between. In germline, CDR1 is SGHAT, CDR2 FQNNGV. The CDR3 spans 13 residues. The CDR3 DNA sequence: TGTGCCAGCAGCTTAGTAGAGAACACTGAAGCTTTCTTT. Translated: CASSLVENTEAFF.

This chain uses TRBV7-9 with TRBJ2-4, with TRBD2 as a possible D gene (5 bases). Trimming took off 1 base at V and 0 bases at J, with 10 bases between the two ends. Germline assignment: CDR1 SEHNR and CDR2 FQNEAQ (reference sequence). This CDR3 has 16 amino acids. CDR3 loop: CASSLVAGRAKNIQYF. CDR3 DNA: TGTGCCAGCAGCTTAGTGGCGGGCAGAGCCAAAAACATTCAGTACTTC.

The chain joins TRBV2 to TRBJ1-5; D might be TRBD1 (5 bases). The CDR3 is made up of 15 amino acids. CDR1 and CDR2 from the germline V gene are SNHLY and FYNNEI. Trimming cost V 7 bases and J 0 bases, with 13 bases left between them. CDR3 bases: TGTGCCAGCAATCGCAGGGACTATAGCAATCAGCCCCAGCATTTT. Translated, it gives CASNRRDYSNQPQHF.

The V and J genes are TRBV7-2 and TRBJ2-1; 9 bases fit TRBD2. Germline CDR1 reads SGHTA; CDR2 reads FQGNSA. CDR3 length equals 15 residues. V trimming: 6 bases; J trimming: 9 bases; junction bases outside the gene matches: 12. The CDR3 reads CASRGAGGPASEQFF. The CDR3 DNA follows: TGTGCCAGCAGAGGGGCGGGAGGGCCGGCGAGTGAGCAGTTCTTC.

V usage is TRBV6-5 and J usage is TRBJ2-6, with 7 bases matching TRBD2. Germline CDR1 reads MNHEY; CDR2 reads SVGAGI. The CDR3 is made up of 15 amino acids. With 6 bases clipped from V and 2 bases from J, the junction kept 4 bases outside the gene matches. The CDR3 nucleotides read TGTGCCAGCAGCAACGGGAGGACTGGGGCCAACGTCCTGACTTTC. It yields the protein CASSNGRTGANVLTF.